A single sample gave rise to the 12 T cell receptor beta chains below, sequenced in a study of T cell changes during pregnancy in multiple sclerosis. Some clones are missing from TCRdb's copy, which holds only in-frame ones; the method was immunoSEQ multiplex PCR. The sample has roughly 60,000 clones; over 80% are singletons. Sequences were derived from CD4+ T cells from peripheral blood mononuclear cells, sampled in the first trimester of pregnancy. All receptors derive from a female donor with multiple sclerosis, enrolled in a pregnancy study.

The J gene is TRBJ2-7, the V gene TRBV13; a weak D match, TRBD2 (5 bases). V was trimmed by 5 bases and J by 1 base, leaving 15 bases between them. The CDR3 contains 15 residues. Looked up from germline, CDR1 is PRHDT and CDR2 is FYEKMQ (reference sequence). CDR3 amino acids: CASSQYQDFSYEQYF. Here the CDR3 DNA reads TGTGCCAGCAGCCAATATCAGGACTTTTCCTACGAGCAGTACTTC. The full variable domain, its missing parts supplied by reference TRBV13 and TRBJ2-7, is AAGVIQSPRHLIKEKRETATLKCYPIPRHDTVYWYQQGPGQDPQFLISFYEKMQSDKGSIPDRFSAQQFSDYHSELNMSSLELGDSALYFCASSQYQDFSYEQYFGPGTRLTVT.

CDR3 amino acids: CASSDSSGANVLTF. The CDR3, as DNA: TGTGCCAGCAGCGACAGCTCTGGGGCCAACGTCCTGACTTTC. The rearrangement links TRBV4-2 to TRBJ2-6, with a tentative D call TRBD1 (5 bases). V was cut by 5 bases and J by 0 bases, with 5 bases left in between. Germline V CDR1 and CDR2: LGHNA, YNFKEQ. The CDR3 runs 14 residues.

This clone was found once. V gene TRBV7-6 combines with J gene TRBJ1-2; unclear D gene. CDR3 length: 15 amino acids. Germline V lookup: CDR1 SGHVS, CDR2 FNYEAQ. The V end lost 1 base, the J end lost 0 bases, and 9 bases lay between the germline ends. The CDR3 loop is CASSLVAAPNYGYTF. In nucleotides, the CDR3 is TGTGCCAGCAGCTTAGTAGCAGCCCCTAACTATGGCTACACCTTC.

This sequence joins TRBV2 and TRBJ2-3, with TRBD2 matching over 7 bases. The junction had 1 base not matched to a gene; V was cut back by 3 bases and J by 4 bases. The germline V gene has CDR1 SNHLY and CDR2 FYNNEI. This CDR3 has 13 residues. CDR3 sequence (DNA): TGTGCCAGCAGTGAGACTAGCCCAGATACGCAGTATTTT. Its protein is CASSETSPDTQYF.

This chain's CDR3 is CASSPISTGGANYGYTF. In DNA, the CDR3 is TGTGCCAGCTCGCCGATCTCAACAGGGGGAGCTAACTATGGCTACACCTTC. This chain uses TRBV18 with TRBJ1-2; 8 nucleotides line up with TRBD1. V shed 6 bases, J shed 0 bases, and the junction held 12 bases outside the gene matches. The CDR3 spans 17 residues. CDR1 and CDR2 from the germline V gene are KGHSH and LQKENI. Using reference TRBV18 and TRBJ1-2 for the parts outside the CDR3, the full variable domain is NAGVMQNPRHLVRRRGQEARLRCSPMKGHSHVYWYRQLPEEGLKFMVYLQKENIIDESGMPKERFSAEFPKEGPSILRIQQVVRGDSAAYFCASSPISTGGANYGYTFGSGTRLTVV.

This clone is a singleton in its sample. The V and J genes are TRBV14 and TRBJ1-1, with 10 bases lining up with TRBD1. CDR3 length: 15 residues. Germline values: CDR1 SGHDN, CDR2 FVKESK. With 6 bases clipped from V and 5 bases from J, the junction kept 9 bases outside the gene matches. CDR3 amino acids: CASSKIGQGGTEAFF. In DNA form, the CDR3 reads TGTGCCAGCAGTAAAATCGGACAGGGGGGTACTGAAGCTTTCTTT.

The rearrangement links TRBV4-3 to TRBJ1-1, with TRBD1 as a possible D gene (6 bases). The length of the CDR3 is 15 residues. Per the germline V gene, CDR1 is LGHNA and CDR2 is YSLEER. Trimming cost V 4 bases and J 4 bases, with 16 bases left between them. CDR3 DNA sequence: TGCGCCAGCAGCCCTGGACAGCCGGTTGTCACTGAAGCTTTCTTT. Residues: CASSPGQPVVTEAFF.

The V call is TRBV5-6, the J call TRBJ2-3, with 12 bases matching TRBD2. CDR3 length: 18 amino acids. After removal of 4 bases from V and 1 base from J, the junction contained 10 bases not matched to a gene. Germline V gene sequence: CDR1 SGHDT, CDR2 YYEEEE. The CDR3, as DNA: TGTGCCAGCAGCCGTTATGCTAGCGGGGGGGCCGGCACAGATACGCAGTATTTT. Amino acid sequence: CASSRYASGGAGTDTQYF.

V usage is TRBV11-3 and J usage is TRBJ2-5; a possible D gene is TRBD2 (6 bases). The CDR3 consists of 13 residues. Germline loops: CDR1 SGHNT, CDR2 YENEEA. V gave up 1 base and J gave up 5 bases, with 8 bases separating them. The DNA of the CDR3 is TGTGCCAGCAGCTTAGTCGGAGGGGAGACCCAGTACTTC. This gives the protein CASSLVGGETQYF.

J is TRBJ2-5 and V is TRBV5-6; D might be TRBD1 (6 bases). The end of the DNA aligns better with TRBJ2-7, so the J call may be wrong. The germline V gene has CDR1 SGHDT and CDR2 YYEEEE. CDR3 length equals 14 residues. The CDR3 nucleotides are TGTGCCAGCAGCTTGAGGGCAGGGACACACGAGCAGTACTTC. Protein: CASSLRAGTHEQYF.

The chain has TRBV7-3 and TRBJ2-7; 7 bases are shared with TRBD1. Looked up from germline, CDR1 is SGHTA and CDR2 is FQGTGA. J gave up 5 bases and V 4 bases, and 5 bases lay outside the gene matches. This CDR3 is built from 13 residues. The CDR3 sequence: CASSSDRDHEQYF. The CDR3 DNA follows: TGTGCCAGCAGCTCCGACAGGGACCACGAGCAGTACTTC.

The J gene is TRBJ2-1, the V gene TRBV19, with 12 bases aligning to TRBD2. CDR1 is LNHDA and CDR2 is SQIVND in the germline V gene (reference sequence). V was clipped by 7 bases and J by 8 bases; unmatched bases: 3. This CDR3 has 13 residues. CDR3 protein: CASKRLAGDEQFF. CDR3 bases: TGTGCCAGTAAGAGACTAGCGGGGGATGAGCAGTTCTTC.